The 20 T cell receptor beta chains given below trace back to one sample, sequenced in a study of blood T cell repertoires in COVID-19. The assay was immunoSEQ multiplex PCR, and TCRdb's table has in-frame clones only and misses some. In the table there are some 140,000 clones, around 88% of which are singletons. Sequenced: peripheral blood. Source of these receptors: a man between 50 and 59 years old with active or convalescent COVID-19.

V usage is TRBV30 and J usage is TRBJ1-1; D call uncertain. Deletions cut 3 bases from V and 0 bases from J, with 11 bases between. From germline, CDR1 is GTSNPN and CDR2 SVGIG (reference sequence). The CDR3 length is 14 residues. In nucleotides, the CDR3 is TGTGCCTGGAGCGACAATCCCATGAACACTGAAGCTTTCTTT. It encodes CAWSDNPMNTEAFF.

The chain couples TRBV10-1 to TRBJ1-1; TRBD1 might be the D (6 bases). Between the trimmed V and J ends, which lost 0 bases and 2 bases, there was a span of 10 bases. The CDR3 sequence is 15 residues long. CDR1 is WNHNN and CDR2 is SYGVQD in the germline V gene (reference sequence). CDR3 loop: CASSESRTENTEAFF. CDR3 nucleotides: TGCGCCAGCAGTGAGTCCAGGACAGAAAACACTGAAGCTTTCTTT.

The chain uses TRBV30 and TRBJ1-1, with TRBD1 matching over 8 bases. Germline CDR1 GTSNPN, CDR2 SVGIG (reference sequence). This CDR3 has 13 residues. The trim removed 3 bases at V and 4 bases at J, leaving 4 bases unmatched. Here the CDR3 DNA reads TGTGCCTGGAGCCGACAGGGGATCACTGAAGCTTTCTTT. This gives the protein CAWSRQGITEAFF.

The chain is built from TRBV30 and TRBJ2-2; 10 bases are a match to TRBD2. The CDR3 sequence is 15 residues long. Trimming took 3 bases from V and 2 from J; bases not matched to a gene: 3. The germline CDR1 and CDR2 sequences are GTSNPN and SVGIG (reference sequence). CDR3 nucleotide sequence: TGTGCCTGGAGAGTAGCGGGGGGAAACACCGGGGAGCTGTTTTTT. Translated: CAWRVAGGNTGELFF.

The V gene is TRBV28, the J gene TRBJ2-2; the match to TRBD1 covers 9 bases. The CDR3 has 15 residues. Trimming removed 3 bases from V and 5 bases from J; junction bases left unmatched: 4. Germline CDR1 is MDHEN and CDR2 is SYDVKM. The CDR3 DNA reads TGTGCCAGCAGTTTTACAGGGGGCCGAACCGGGGAGCTGTTTTTT. It translates to CASSFTGGRTGELFF.

This sequence joins TRBV30 and TRBJ2-7; possible D gene TRBD2, 5 bases. With 0 bases removed from V and 0 bases from J, the gap between germline ends came to 24 bases. CDR1 is GTSNPN and CDR2 is SVGIG in the germline V gene (reference sequence). The CDR3 runs to 19 residues. The CDR3 nucleotides read TGTGCCTGGAGTGTACACTCCCCATCTAACCCTGGGAGCTCCTACGAGCAGTACTTC. It specifies CAWSVHSPSNPGSSYEQYF.

V is TRBV6-5 and J is TRBJ1-6, with D perhaps TRBD1 (5 bases). The CDR3 loop spans 13 amino acids. V was trimmed by 7 bases and J by 8 bases, leaving 12 bases between them. Germline lookup yields CDR1 MNHEY and CDR2 SVGAGI. The CDR3 nucleotides read TGTGCCAGCACGACAGATCCATATTCACCCCTCCACTTT. Translating it yields CASTTDPYSPLHF.

The rearrangement uses TRBV30 and TRBJ2-2; D ambiguous. This CDR3 comprises 14 residues. Germline lookup yields CDR1 GTSNPN and CDR2 SVGIG (reference sequence). The V gene lost 0 bases and the J gene lost 3 bases, with 8 bases spanning the gap. CDR3 in amino acids: CAWSVGRDTGELFF. The CDR3 bases are TGTGCCTGGAGTGTAGGTCGGGACACCGGGGAGCTGTTTTTT.

The chain is built from TRBV3-1 (or the pseudogene TRBV3-2) and TRBJ2-3; D may be TRBD1 (6 bases). V dropped 4 bases and J dropped 11 bases, with 16 bases sitting between them. The CDR3 covers 13 residues. Germline V gene data show CDR1 as LGHDT and CDR2 as YNNKEL (reference sequence). Here the CDR3 reads CASSPSTDSGQYF. The CDR3 coding sequence is TGTGCCAGCAGCCCTTCTACGGACAGTGGGCAGTATTTT.

The rearrangement uses TRBV29-1 and TRBJ2-2; unclear D gene. This CDR3 has 13 amino acids. V dropped 6 bases and J dropped 6 bases, with 14 bases sitting between them. CDR1 SQVTM and CDR2 ANQGSEA come from the germline V gene. The CDR3 is CSVQSVTAGELFF. Written as DNA, the CDR3 is TGCAGCGTGCAAAGCGTGACTGCCGGGGAGCTGTTTTTT.

CDR3 in amino acids: CASSFRDRNLDYNEKLFF. The CDR3, as DNA: TGCGCCAGCAGCTTCCGGGACAGAAACCTCGACTATAATGAAAAACTGTTTTTT. V is TRBV5-1 and J is TRBJ1-4, with TRBD1 matching 7 bases. This CDR3 is 18 amino acids long. Germline V gives CDR1 SGHRS, CDR2 YFSETQ. V dropped 2 bases and J dropped 4; count of bases not matched to a gene: 14.

V usage is TRBV6-4 and J usage is TRBJ2-3; weak D call: TRBD2 (6 bases). This CDR3 has 15 residues. Trimming took 4 bases from V and 1 from J, leaving 12 bases between them. The germline gives CDR1 MRHNA, CDR2 SNTAGT. The CDR3 loop is CASSARETGTDTQYF. CDR3 bases: TGTGCCAGCAGTGCCCGGGAGACAGGCACAGATACGCAGTATTTT.

This chain joins TRBV6-2 or TRBV6-3 and TRBJ2-5; TRBD2 matches at 13 bases. This CDR3 comprises 16 residues. After removal of 5 bases from V and 3 bases from J, the junction contained 6 bases not matched to a gene. Germline CDR1 reads MNHEY; CDR2 reads SVGEGT. This CDR3 is CASSQTSGGPKETQYF. In nucleotides, the CDR3 is TGTGCCAGCAGTCAGACTAGCGGGGGGCCGAAAGAGACCCAGTACTTC.

The rearrangement links TRBV7-2 to TRBJ2-5; 8 bases are a match to TRBD2. The trim removed 4 bases at V and 5 bases at J, leaving 12 bases unmatched. The V gene's germline CDR1 is SGHTA and CDR2 FQGNSA. The CDR3 is 16 residues long. This CDR3 reads CASSSSLREGRETQYF. CDR3 sequence (DNA): TGTGCCAGCAGCTCCTCCCTACGGGAGGGCCGGGAGACCCAGTACTTC.

The genes are TRBV30 and TRBJ1-4; D possibly corresponds to TRBD1 (6 bases). Deletions cut 5 bases from V and 0 bases from J, with 19 bases between. The CDR3 consists of 17 residues. Per germline, CDR1 GTSNPN and CDR2 SVGIG (reference sequence). CDR3 protein: CAWGNTGFLATNEKLFF. The CDR3 nucleotides are TGTGCCTGGGGGAACACAGGGTTTCTGGCAACTAATGAAAAACTGTTTTTT.

This clone was seen once. The rearrangement uses TRBV14 and TRBJ2-2; 12 nucleotides agree with TRBD2. V shed 1 base, J shed 5 bases, and the junction held 8 bases outside the gene matches. Per germline, CDR1 SGHDN and CDR2 FVKESK. There are 18 residues in the CDR3. In DNA, the CDR3 is TGTGCCAGCAGCCAAGGGAGACTAGCGGGAGTTCGGACCGGGGAGCTGTTTTTT. It is translated as CASSQGRLAGVRTGELFF.

The chain combines TRBV28 with TRBJ2-7; 7 bases line up with TRBD2. Per germline, CDR1 MDHEN and CDR2 SYDVKM. Trimming cost V 9 bases and J 5 bases; bases outside gene matches: 10. CDR3 length: 13 residues. The CDR3 DNA follows: TGTGCCAGTTCCGGGACTAACAAAAACGAGCAGTACTTC. It encodes CASSGTNKNEQYF.

This sequence joins TRBV4-3 and TRBJ2-7, with a possible D match to TRBD2 (6 bases). V was clipped by 0 bases and J by 3 bases, with 12 bases between them. This CDR3 comprises 15 residues. The V gene's germline CDR1 is LGHNA and CDR2 YSLEER. The CDR3 coding sequence is TGCGCCAGCAGCCAAGATCTGGGTAGCGGCTACGAGCAGTACTTC. It specifies CASSQDLGSGYEQYF.

This chain connects TRBV6-6 to TRBJ2-7, with 10 bases fitting TRBD1. The junction had 0 bases not matched to a gene; V was cut back by 2 bases and J by 5 bases. CDR3 size: 13 residues. Germline V gene lookup returns CDR1 MNHNY and CDR2 SVGAGI (reference sequence). In DNA form, the CDR3 reads TGTGCCAGCAGTTACGGGACAGGGGACGAGCAGTACTTC. Translated, it gives CASSYGTGDEQYF.

The chain uses TRBV9 and TRBJ2-1; 8 bases line up with TRBD1. The CDR3 is 15 amino acids. The trim removed 4 bases at V and 2 bases at J, leaving 5 bases unmatched. Per the germline V gene, CDR1 is SGDLS and CDR2 is YYNGEE. CDR3 bases: TGTGCCAGCAGCCCACGGACAGGGACCTACAATGAGCAGTTCTTC. It yields the protein CASSPRTGTYNEQFF. The entire variable domain, with the rest obtained from reference TRBV9 and TRBJ2-1, is as follows: DSGVTQTPKHLITATGQRVTLRCSPRSGDLSVYWYQQSLDQGLQFLIQYYNGEERAKGNILERFSAQQFPDLHSELNLSSLELGDSALYFCASSPRTGTYNEQFFGPGTRLTVL.